Listed below are T cell receptor beta chains from one sample, sequenced in a study of cytomegalovirus exposure and HLA in healthy donors. The assay was immunoSEQ multiplex PCR, and TCRdb's table has in-frame clones only and misses some. The repertoire has roughly 130,000 clones, roughly 62% of them found once; the top ten carry roughly 1.6%. The specimen was PBMCs. All receptors come from a man younger than 40 in good health and CMV-seropositive. Both conserved end residues are part of each CDR3. Fields, in order: D gene, J gene, V gene, CDR3 protein. A D gene is named only where the DNA matches it firmly.

d_call: NA
j_call: TRBJ1-5
v_call: TRBV2
cdr3_aa: CASSEELGWETQPQHF

d_call: TRBD2
j_call: TRBJ2-7
v_call: TRBV7-7
cdr3_aa: CASSAGTTGEQYF

d_call: NA
j_call: TRBJ1-5
v_call: TRBV27
cdr3_aa: CASSLSTQDPSQHF

d_call: TRBD2
j_call: TRBJ2-5
v_call: TRBV29-1
cdr3_aa: CSAEAGGQETQYF

d_call: TRBD1
j_call: TRBJ1-6
v_call: TRBV5-1
cdr3_aa: CASSPDRGDSPLHF

d_call: NA
j_call: TRBJ2-2
v_call: TRBV15
cdr3_aa: CATSRNPGQNTGELFF

d_call: NA
j_call: TRBJ1-1
v_call: TRBV2
cdr3_aa: CASSPGHQNTEAFF

d_call: TRBD1
j_call: TRBJ2-7
v_call: TRBV14
cdr3_aa: CASSLLPRDRVYEQYF

d_call: NA
j_call: TRBJ2-5
v_call: TRBV2
cdr3_aa: CASSSRETQYF

d_call: NA
j_call: TRBJ2-1
v_call: TRBV5-1
cdr3_aa: CASSLGDGRDEQFF

d_call: TRBD2
j_call: TRBJ2-1
v_call: TRBV10-3
cdr3_aa: CAISAQVAGADNEQFF

d_call: NA
j_call: TRBJ2-3
v_call: TRBV5-1
cdr3_aa: CASSFGGTSTDTQYF

d_call: NA
j_call: TRBJ1-1
v_call: TRBV7-2
cdr3_aa: CASSLASGYLNTEAFF